These 21 T cell receptor beta chains came from one sample sequenced in a study of blood T cell repertoires in COVID-19 (dated by TCRdb to 2020 to 2021). Libraries were prepared through the immunoSEQ multiplex PCR assay. Not all clones reach the TCRdb copy of this immuneACCESS table, which keeps in-frame sequences only. Checked studies attribute under half of the gap to unresolved V genes and leave the rest unexplained. The sample records about 300,000 clones, just under 90% of which are singletons. Approximately 2% of the sample lies in the top ten. Material for sequencing was peripheral blood. Source of these receptors: a young woman with COVID-19, enrolled during active disease.

This chain joins TRBV19 and TRBJ1-4; 7 positions match TRBD1. The germline CDR1 and CDR2 sequences are LNHDA and SQIVND (reference sequence). The V segment lost 3 bases and the J segment 7 bases; nucleotides outside the gene matches: 17. The CDR3 covers 18 residues. The chain's CDR3 is CASSILRGRRGMAEKLFF. In nucleotides, the CDR3 is TGTGCCAGTAGTATTCTAAGGGGGCGGCGCGGTATGGCTGAAAAACTGTTTTTT.

V and J are TRBV2 and TRBJ1-4; D uncertain. V was clipped by 1 base and J by 4 bases, with 7 bases between them. Germline V gives CDR1 SNHLY, CDR2 FYNNEI. The CDR3 has 14 residues. The DNA of the CDR3 is TGTGCCAGCAGTGAAGGAGGTCTTAATGAAAAACTGTTTTTT. Translating gives CASSEGGLNEKLFF.

This chain connects TRBV30 to TRBJ1-1; weak D call: TRBD1 (5 bases). CDR1 GTSNPN and CDR2 SVGIG come from the germline V gene (reference sequence). Trimming stripped 3 bases from V and 1 base from J, with 9 bases between. The CDR3 is 13 residues long. As DNA, the CDR3 is TGTGCCTGGAGCCGGACACAGAACACTGAAGCTTTCTTT. The encoded protein is CAWSRTQNTEAFF.

This sequence joins TRBV5-1 and TRBJ2-2, with a weak D call TRBD1 (5 bases). Germline lookup yields CDR1 SGHRS and CDR2 YFSETQ. V shed 8 bases and J shed 5 bases, with 16 bases lying between them. The CDR3 has 14 residues. CDR3 DNA: TGCGCCAGTGCCAGGGATATTGTAACCGGGGAGCTGTTTTTT. The encoded protein is CASARDIVTGELFF.

V usage is TRBV7-9 and J usage is TRBJ1-2, with a weak D call TRBD1 (5 bases). The CDR3 loop spans 14 amino acids. V was trimmed by 7 bases and J by 7 bases, leaving 19 bases between them. Germline CDR1 reads SEHNR; CDR2 reads FQNEAQ (reference sequence). Here the CDR3 reads CASTSTDDSLGYTF. For the CDR3, the DNA is TGTGCCAGCACGTCGACAGACGATAGTCTTGGCTACACCTTC.

The chain links TRBV2 to TRBJ2-7, with D possibly matching TRBD1 (6 bases). Trimming took 2 bases from V and 6 from J, leaving 11 bases between them. The CDR3 has 13 amino acids. Germline V lookup: CDR1 SNHLY, CDR2 FYNNEI. The CDR3 coding sequence is TGTGCCAGCAGTGAATATAAGGGGGTCGAGCAGTACGTC. Amino acid sequence: CASSEYKGVEQYV.

This chain joins TRBV27 and TRBJ2-2, with a weak D call TRBD1 (5 bases). The CDR3 is made up of 13 amino acids. CDR1 and CDR2 (germline): MNHEY, SMNVEV (reference sequence). V was cut by 7 bases and J by 1 base, with 7 bases left in between. The DNA of the CDR3 is TGTGCCAGCATCGACAGGAACACCGGGGAGCTGTTTTTT. Protein sequence: CASIDRNTGELFF.

The gene calls are TRBV5-5 and TRBJ2-1; 13 nucleotides match TRBD2. V gave up 2 bases and J gave up 1 base; unmatched junction bases: 9. This CDR3 comprises 19 residues. The germline V gene has CDR1 SGHKS and CDR2 YYEKEE (reference sequence). CDR3 nucleotides: TGTGCCAGCAGCTTAGGGACTAGCGGGGTGATAATTTCCTACAATGAGCAGTTCTTC. This translates into CASSLGTSGVIISYNEQFF.

CDR3 DNA: TGTGCCAGCAGAGGACAGGGGCATTCGGGTGAGCAGTTCTTC. This sequence encodes CASRGQGHSGEQFF. V and J are TRBV6-4 and TRBJ2-1; 9 bases map to TRBD1. Trimming cost V 6 bases and J 9 bases; bases outside gene matches: 9. The CDR3 is 14 residues long. The germline gives CDR1 MRHNA, CDR2 SNTAGT.

This sequence joins TRBV7-2 and TRBJ1-5; D is ambiguous. The CDR3 is made up of 14 amino acids. In germline, CDR1 is SGHTA, CDR2 FQGNSA. Trimming removed 3 bases at V and 6 bases at J, with 12 bases between. The CDR3 DNA reads as TGTGCCAGCAGCTTTCCGGGTATGGGTCAGCCCCAGCATTTT. It codes for CASSFPGMGQPQHF.

This clone was counted a few times. The gene calls are TRBV5-1 and TRBJ2-2; 10 nucleotides align to TRBD2. The CDR3 contains 16 residues. Losses at the gene ends were 4 bases for V and 1 base for J; bases not matched to a gene: 4. CDR1 SGHRS and CDR2 YFSETQ come from the germline V gene. Here the CDR3 reads CASSASGGQNTGELFF. The DNA for the CDR3 is TGCGCCAGCAGCGCTAGCGGGGGCCAGAACACCGGGGAGCTGTTTTTT.

V is TRBV15 and J is TRBJ2-7, with D perhaps TRBD1 (6 bases). The CDR3 loop spans 14 amino acids. The V end was cut by 5 bases, the J end by 6 bases, with 17 bases between. CDR1 LNHNV and CDR2 YYDKDF come from the germline V gene (reference sequence). DNA for the CDR3: TGTGCCACCAGCTCACAGGGTTATGACTCCGAGCAGTACTTC. It yields the protein CATSSQGYDSEQYF.

The chain uses TRBV11-3 and TRBJ2-5; possible D gene TRBD1, 5 bases. The length of the CDR3 is 16 residues. Trimming removed 1 base from V and 2 bases from J, with 14 bases in between. The germline CDR1 and CDR2 sequences are SGHNT and YENEEA. The CDR3 nucleotides are TGTGCCAGCAGCTTAGGCAGGGCGATCAGTCAAGAGACCCAGTACTTC. Protein: CASSLGRAISQETQYF.

This rearrangement joins TRBV19 to TRBJ1-2; no clear D gene. V was pared by 3 bases and J by 4 bases, with 9 bases between. CDR3 length: 13 amino acids. Germline V gene lookup returns CDR1 LNHDA and CDR2 SQIVND (reference sequence). CDR3 in amino acids: CASSMDYSYGYTF. In DNA, the CDR3 is TGTGCCAGTAGTATGGACTATAGCTATGGCTACACCTTC. The variable domain in full, completed from reference TRBV19 and TRBJ1-2, reads DGGITQSPKYLFRKEGQNVTLSCEQNLNHDAMYWYRQDPGQGLRLIYYSQIVNDFQKGDIAEGYSVSREKKESFPLTVTSAQKNPTAFYLCASSMDYSYGYTFGSGTRLTVV.

The J gene is TRBJ2-1, the V gene TRBV7-6; D is ambiguous. Germline CDR1 is SGHVS and CDR2 is FNYEAQ. The CDR3 is made up of 11 amino acids. The V gene lost 5 bases and the J gene lost 6 bases, with 5 bases spanning the gap. Here the CDR3 DNA reads TGTGCCAGCAGCCGGAGCAATGAGCAGTTCTTC. This sequence encodes CASSRSNEQFF.

The gene calls are TRBV10-3 and TRBJ2-7; possible D gene TRBD1, 6 bases. The V end was cut by 6 bases, the J end by 5 bases, with 17 bases between. The CDR3 runs to 14 residues. Germline V gene sequence: CDR1 ENHRY, CDR2 SYGVKD. CDR3 amino acids: CAIRRNRDDNEQYV. CDR3 coding DNA: TGTGCCATCAGGCGGAACAGGGATGACAACGAGCAGTACGTC.

This chain connects TRBV19 to TRBJ2-3; 8 bases fit TRBD1. Germline lookup yields CDR1 LNHDA and CDR2 SQIVND (reference sequence). The CDR3 spans 15 residues. V shed 4 bases, J shed 5 bases, and the junction held 8 bases outside the gene matches. CDR3 region: CASSKQGVAGDTQYF. Here the CDR3 DNA reads TGTGCCAGTAGTAAACAGGGGGTAGCAGGAGATACGCAGTATTTT.

V gene TRBV5-3 combines with J gene TRBJ2-4; TRBD2 aligns across 7 bases. Being an ORF, TRBV5-3 has a function that is uncertain. The CDR3 contains 14 residues. The V and J ends lost 3 bases and 5 bases, in that order; junction bases with no gene match: 5. The CDR3 region has the DNA TGTGCCAGAAGCTGGGAGGGATGGGAAAACATTCAGTACTTC. Translation: CARSWEGWENIQYF.

This chain connects TRBV5-6 to TRBJ1-4; no firm D call. V was shortened by 4 bases and J by 0 bases, with 7 bases between the two germline ends. From germline, CDR1 is SGHDT and CDR2 YYEEEE. There are 14 residues in the CDR3. Here the CDR3 reads CASSRTATNEKLFF. CDR3 bases: TGTGCCAGCAGCCGGACTGCAACTAATGAAAAACTGTTTTTT.

V gene TRBV7-8 combines with J gene TRBJ1-1, with unresolved D. The ends were cut back, 5 bases at V and 1 base at J, with 8 bases in the middle. CDR3 length: 13 residues. Germline-derived CDR1 and CDR2 are SGHVS and FQNEAQ. The CDR3 is CASSLTQNTEAFF. DNA for the CDR3: TGTGCCAGCAGCCTGACACAGAACACTGAAGCTTTCTTT. The full variable domain, its missing parts supplied by reference TRBV7-8 and TRBJ1-1, is GAGVSQSPRYKVAKRGQDVALRCDPISGHVSLFWYQQALGQGPEFLTYFQNEAQLDKSGLPSDRFFAERPEGSVSTLKIQRTQQEDSAVYLCASSLTQNTEAFFGQGTRLTVV.

This clone occurred once. The chain has TRBV18 and TRBJ1-2, with 7 bases aligning to TRBD1. The CDR3 sequence is 14 residues long. The V segment lost 5 bases and the J segment 10 bases; nucleotides outside the gene matches: 13. Per germline, CDR1 KGHSH and CDR2 LQKENI. The CDR3 DNA follows: TGTGCCAGCTCAATTGACAGGGATGAGGAATACTACACCTTC. This encodes CASSIDRDEEYYTF.